This T cell receptor (beta chain) derives from a study of T cell changes during pregnancy in multiple sclerosis. V dropped 5 bases and J dropped 6; count of bases not matched to a gene: 7. The CDR3 loop spans 13 amino acids. Germline assignment: CDR1 SGHTA and CDR2 FQGNSA. Sequencing was performed with immunoSEQ multiplex PCR; in TCRdb, only in-frame clones are kept and a portion is missing. The data hold under 50,000 clones, with 90% observed a single time. J is TRBJ2-7 and V is TRBV7-2; 7 bases are a match to TRBD2. This clonotype was obtained from a female donor in good health, enrolled as a control in a pregnancy study. Sequenced material: peripheral blood, taken in the first trimester of pregnancy. This chain's CDR3 is CASSAGEDFEQYF. CDR3 bases: TGTGCCAGCAGCGCGGGGGAGGATTTCGAGCAGTACTTC.